This TCR beta chain derives from a study of blood T cell repertoires in COVID-19. Study details: Samples came from the United States, Italy and Spain, spanning acute and convalescent COVID-19.

Germline V gene sequence: CDR1 KGHDR, CDR2 SFDVKD. The CDR3 runs to 14 residues. The V gene lost 8 bases and the J gene lost 4 bases, with 13 bases spanning the gap. As processed by the authors: Amplification of reference gene primers was used by the study to estimate nucleated cell counts. TCRdb's copy holds only in-frame clones and misses some; the assay was immunoSEQ multiplex PCR. V and J calls and clone size are as listed in that table; D and trimming were resolved from the DNA. This table has around 360,000 clones, about 88% appearing once. In terms of age and location, participants ranged from roughly 18 to 95 years and lived in about two dozen US areas. Participants' own reports of clinical history determined their cohort assignment.

The receptor's source is a woman aged 25 to 45 who had recovered from COVID-19. This chain joins TRBV24-1 and TRBJ1-4; D ambiguous. Specimen: PBMCs or T cells enriched from blood (not recorded which). CDR3 loop: CATTVRVINEKLFF. CDR3 bases: TGTGCCACCACGGTACGGGTAATTAATGAAAAACTGTTTTTT.